The 32 T cell receptor beta chains below all came from one sample that was sequenced in a study of tumor-infiltrating lymphocytes in primary liver carcinoma (dated by TCRdb to the late 2010s). Total RNA and DNA were co-extracted from 20-30 mg of bulk tissue with the AllPrep DNA/RNA mini kit, without cell sorting. Sequencing relied on an Illumina HiSeq 2500. A constant-region primer and ProtoScript II reverse transcriptase were used to reverse-transcribe TCRbeta-specific cDNA from 500 ng total RNA. TCRbeta libraries were built with three nested multiplex PCR rounds, a slightly modified ARM-PCR procedure. The first two PCR rounds used multiplex TRBV1-TRBV30 forward primers with a Cbeta reverse primer, each for roughly 11 cycles. TCRdb took the public reads, trimmed them with fastp at Q25, ran MiXCR for clone calling and kept in-frame beta chains. Rows with one shared CDR3 protein collapse into an entry with the most common genes and DNA. Counted in this sample were 90,000 to 150,000 distinct CDR3 sequences; under 70% of them appeared once. 8.1% of the sample lies in the top ten.

Material for sequencing was tumor-adjacent normal liver tissue. The receptors originated from a woman aged 55-70 years with primary liver carcinoma and hepatitis B virus infection.

In regard to this clonotype: The germline gene is not matched at one end of the junction; a read error may be the cause. CDR3 sequence reads: CTSSQMDRGRSCNEQFF. The CDR3 DNA follows: TGTACCAGCAGCCAAATGGACAGGGGGAGATCCTGCAATGAGCAGTTCTTC. This rearrangement joins TRBV14 to TRBJ2-1; 10 bases align to TRBD1. Germline V lookup: CDR1 SGHDN, CDR2 FVKESK. The CDR3 is 17 amino acids. The full variable domain, completed using reference TRBV14 and TRBJ2-1, is EAGVTQFPSHSVIEKGQTVTLRCDPISGHDNLYWYRRVMGKEIKFLLHFVKESKQDESGMPNNRFLAERTGGTYSTLKVQPAELEDSGVYFCTSSQMDRGRSCNEQFFGPGTRLTVL.

This clonotype appeared once. A much more abundant neighbour one base away suggests this may be a read error. The V gene is TRBV28, the J gene TRBJ2-2; 11 bases are a match to TRBD1. The CDR3 length is 16 residues. The V segment lost 5 bases and the J segment 6 bases; nucleotides outside the gene matches: 8. Germline-derived CDR1 and CDR2 are MDHEN and SYDVKM. The CDR3 coding sequence is TGTGCCAGCAGTCTCACAGCGGGACAGGGGGCCGGGGAGCTGTTTTTT. It yields the protein CASSLTAGQGAGELFF.

With respect to this clonotype: One base away lies a much larger clone, so this may be a sequencing read error. The V gene is TRBV28, the J gene TRBJ2-7; 7 bases line up with TRBD2. Per the germline V gene, CDR1 is MDHEN and CDR2 is SYDVKM. This CDR3 comprises 16 residues. V was pared by 8 bases and J by 9 bases, with 22 bases of the junction left unmatched. CDR3 amino acids: CASPVWREGALTRQYF. The CDR3 nucleotides read TGTGCCAGCCCTGTATGGAGGGAGGGTGCCCTAACGAGGCAGTACTTC.

Of note for this clonotype: Without the conserved terminal phenylalanine or tryptophan, this CDR3 likely stems from a read error. V gene TRBV4-1 combines with J gene TRBJ2-3; D unclear. Germline CDR1 reads MGHRA; CDR2 reads YSYEKL. V was clipped by 1 base and J by 2 bases, with 7 bases between them. The CDR3 runs 14 residues. For the CDR3, the DNA is TGCGCCAGCAGCCAAGGTCAGAACACAGATACGCAGTATTAT. Protein: CASSQGQNTDTQYY.

Comment on this clonotype: A junction boundary mismatches the germline segment, possibly from a read error. The V gene is TRBV29-1, the J gene TRBJ2-2, with D tentatively TRBD1 or TRBD2 (5 bases each). The V gene's germline CDR1 is SQVTM and CDR2 ANQGSEA. The CDR3 loop spans 13 amino acids. Here the CDR3 reads CSVDVPGTGELFF. DNA for the CDR3: TGCAGCGTTGATGTCCCAGGGACCGGGGAGCTGTTTTTC.

The gene calls are TRBV11-2 and TRBJ2-2, with no clear D. Germline loops: CDR1 SGHAT, CDR2 FQNNGV. The CDR3 totals 16 residues. V was shortened by 7 bases and J by 1 base, with 16 bases between the two germline ends. CDR3 DNA: TGTGCCAGCAACGATGGACGCAACAAGAACACCGGGGAGCTGTTTTTT. This gives the protein CASNDGRNKNTGELFF.

In regard to this clonotype: One junction end does not reproduce the germline sequence, and a read error may be involved. This chain connects TRBV11-2 to TRBJ2-5, with D maybe TRBD1 (5 bases). There are 16 residues in the CDR3. Germline CDR1 reads SGHAT; CDR2 reads FQNNGV. DNA for the CDR3: TGTCCCAGCAGCGAACAGGTTGGGCTAATACAAGAGACCCAGTGCTTC. Translated: CPSSEQVGLIQETQCF.

On this clonotype: A clone one base away is much larger, so this may be a read error. The chain carries TRBV7-9 and TRBJ2-4, with 10 bases that match TRBD1. From germline, CDR1 is SEHNR and CDR2 FQNEAQ (reference sequence). The CDR3 is 13 amino acids. The V segment lost 5 bases and the J segment 12 bases; nucleotides outside the gene matches: 7. The CDR3 DNA is TGTGCCAGCAGCCCGACAGGGGGCCGAACTCAGTACTTC. Its translation is CASSPTGGRTQYF.

About this clonotype: The germline gene is not matched at one end of the junction; a read error may be the cause. The J gene is TRBJ2-1, the V gene TRBV11-2, with unresolved D. The CDR3 is 15 amino acids. CDR1 SGHAT and CDR2 FQNNGV come from the germline V gene. The CDR3 nucleotides read TGTGTCAGCAGCTTACACCCTAGTGGCTACAATGAGCAGTTATTC. Protein sequence: CVSSLHPSGYNEQLF.

This clonotype showed up many times. This sequence joins TRBV7-9 and TRBJ2-2; D ambiguous. Germline V gene sequence: CDR1 SEHNR, CDR2 FQNEAQ (reference sequence). CDR3 length equals 16 residues. Trimming removed 3 bases from V and 4 bases from J, with 15 bases in between. CDR3: CASSFPGLTGTGELFF. Here the CDR3 DNA reads TGTGCCAGCAGCTTTCCCGGGCTAACGGGCACCGGGGAGCTGTTTTTT.

This clonotype was counted at least ten times. The rearrangement uses TRBV4-2 and TRBJ1-2, with TRBD1 identical over 8 bases. Germline CDR1 is LGHNA and CDR2 is YNFKEQ. With V trimmed by 0 bases and J by 5 bases, 8 bases remained unmatched. This CDR3 comprises 16 residues. The CDR3 nucleotides read TGTGCCAGCAGCCAAGATCCACCAGGGGGCAGTTATGGCTACACCTTC. The encoded protein is CASSQDPPGGSYGYTF.

The chain uses TRBV5-4 and TRBJ1-6, with 11 bases identical to TRBD1. CDR1 and CDR2 (germline): SGHNT, YYREEE (reference sequence). The CDR3 runs 14 residues. The CDR3 loop reads CVNSLRDRGAPLHF. The CDR3 DNA sequence: TGTGTCAACAGCTTGAGGGACAGGGGGGCACCCCTCCACTTT.

Worth noting for this clonotype: The conserved closing phenylalanine or tryptophan is absent in this CDR3, likely reflecting a read error. It is unclear where the CDR3 begins or ends on the DNA, so no DNA is shown, and the CDR3 is as TCRdb lists it. The chain uses TRBV4-1 and TRBJ2-1; TRBD2, as called in the table, went unchecked against the DNA. The CDR3 spans 15 residues, counting both ends. The V gene's germline CDR1 is MGHRA and CDR2 YSYEKL. This CDR3 is CASSQGTSWGTEQLI.

The rearrangement joins TRBV6-5 to TRBJ2-3; D gene ambiguous. Trimming removed 8 bases from V and 1 base from J, with 22 bases in between. Germline CDR1 and CDR2: MNHEY and SVGAGI. This CDR3 has 17 amino acids. CDR3 nucleotides: TGTGCCAGCGGCCGACTGGCGCCCAGTGGGGGCACAGATACGCAGTATTTT. Amino acid sequence: CASGRLAPSGGTDTQYF.

In the case of this clonotype: A junction end diverges from the germline sequence, so it may reflect a read error. The CDR3 is CARTRDSINYGYAF. The CDR3 DNA is TGTGCCAGAACAAGAGACAGTATTAACTATGGCTACGCCTTC. The rearrangement links TRBV6-6 to TRBJ1-2; tentative D call: TRBD1 (5 bases). The CDR3 is made up of 14 amino acids. The germline V gene encodes CDR1 MNHNY and CDR2 SVGAGI (reference sequence).

The V gene is TRBV4-1, the J gene TRBJ2-5; D is perhaps TRBD2 (6 bases). Trimming pared 10 bases from V and 5 bases from J, leaving 23 bases between. Germline-derived CDR1 and CDR2 are MGHRA and YSYEKL. This CDR3 is 15 amino acids long. The CDR3 sequence: CANSQDSGLMETQYF. CDR3 in DNA: TGCGCCAATAGCCAGGATAGCGGCCTGATGGAGACCCAGTACTTC.

As for this clonotype: This may come from a read error, since a much larger clone is one base off. The chain links TRBV28 to TRBJ2-3; no clear D. Trimming took 11 bases from V and 6 from J, leaving 18 bases between them. The germline gives CDR1 MDHEN, CDR2 SYDVKM. The CDR3 has 13 amino acids. The CDR3 region has the DNA TGTGCCTGCAAAAACCTCGGAGAGGATACGCAGTATTTT. Translating gives CACKNLGEDTQYF.

A word on this clonotype: Germline and junction disagree at one end, which may indicate a read error. Here the CDR3 reads CASSHGLVPSTDTQYF. CDR3 DNA sequence: TGTGCCAGCAGCCATGGACTAGTCCCTAGCACGGATACGCAGTATTTC. This chain joins TRBV11-2 and TRBJ2-3; TRBD2 matches 7 bases. CDR3 length equals 16 residues. Germline loops: CDR1 SGHAT, CDR2 FQNNGV.

Comments on this clonotype: Germline is not matched at one junction end, which may reflect a read error. CDR3 in DNA: TGTGTCAGCAGTGAAGCTTGGGGACTAGTTAGTCGAGAGACCCAGTACTTC. It translates to CVSSEAWGLVSRETQYF. This sequence joins TRBV6-1 and TRBJ2-5, with 8 nucleotides matching TRBD2. The CDR3 spans 17 residues. Germline CDR1 MNHNS, CDR2 SASEGT.

Comment on this clonotype: Germline and junction disagree at one end, which may indicate a read error. This chain connects TRBV12-3 or TRBV12-4 to TRBJ1-4; weak D call: TRBD1 (6 bases). This CDR3 is 15 amino acids long. CDR3: CASGFRRGLYEKLFF. The CDR3 DNA reads TGTGCCAGCGGTTTCCGACGGGGGCTGTACGAAAAACTGTTTTTT.

Details on this clonotype: This clone may be a read error of a much larger clone one base away. The chain has TRBV28 and TRBJ1-2; D unclear. Looked up from germline, CDR1 is MDHEN and CDR2 is SYDVKM. This CDR3 contains 15 residues. As DNA, the CDR3 is TGTGGCAGCAGCCCATTGGCGAGTTTGGACTATGGCTACACCTTC. It yields the protein CGSSPLASLDYGYTF.

Comments on this clonotype: At one end, the junction sequence differs from germline, possibly due to a read error. This chain joins TRBV11-3 and TRBJ2-3; tentatively, D is TRBD1 (5 bases). CDR1 is SGHNT, CDR2 YENEEA, per germline. The CDR3 spans 15 residues. The CDR3 region has the DNA TGTGTCAGCAGCTCCACCCTGGGGCCAGCAGATGCGCAGTATTTT. This codes for CVSSSTLGPADAQYF.

This clonotype came up many times. The DNA of the CDR3 is TGCGCCAGCAGCCAAGAGGGGGTTAGCTATGGCTACACCTTC. It yields the protein CASSQEGVSYGYTF. The J gene is TRBJ1-2, the V gene TRBV4-1; D is perhaps TRBD1 (5 bases). Germline CDR1 MGHRA, CDR2 YSYEKL. The CDR3 spans 14 residues. Trimming cost V 0 bases and J 4 bases, with 9 bases left between them.

This clonotype appeared a few times. The V gene is TRBV28, the J gene TRBJ2-1; D uncertain. The CDR3 spans 12 residues. With 2 bases removed from V and 10 bases from J, the gap between germline ends came to 9 bases. Germline CDR1 and CDR2: MDHEN and SYDVKM. CDR3 sequence reads: CASSLASREQFF. In nucleotides, the CDR3 is TGTGCCAGCAGTTTAGCCAGTAGGGAGCAGTTCTTC.

This clonotype was seen at least ten times. The gene calls are TRBV5-4 and TRBJ2-1; a weak D match, TRBD1 (6 bases). The CDR3 sequence is 15 residues long. V was clipped by 4 bases and J by 1 base, with 12 bases between them. Germline V gene lookup returns CDR1 SGHNT and CDR2 YYREEE (reference sequence). The CDR3 DNA follows: TGTGCCAGCAGCACCCGGACAGATTCCTACAATGAGCAGTTCTTC. Protein: CASSTRTDSYNEQFF.

As for this clonotype: A much larger clone sits a single nucleotide away, making a read error possible. The chain employs TRBV28 and TRBJ1-5; 7 bases fit TRBD1. CDR3 size: 14 residues. Germline values: CDR1 MDHEN, CDR2 SYDVKM. The CDR3 DNA follows: TGTGCCAGCCAAAAAGGGGGCGGCAATCAGCCCCGGCATTTT. This encodes CASQKGGGNQPRHF.

About this clonotype itself: An end of the junction does not agree with germline; a read error may underlie this. The rearrangement uses TRBV11-3 and TRBJ1-5; D gene ambiguous. The CDR3 totals 16 residues. Germline lookup yields CDR1 SGHNT and CDR2 YENEEA. The CDR3 protein is CTSSPRTGHSYQPQHF. CDR3 coding DNA: TGTACCAGCAGCCCTAGGACGGGCCATAGCTATCAGCCCCAGCATTTC.

Details on this clonotype: Mismatch with germline at one junction end may stem from a read error. The chain recombines TRBV11-2 with TRBJ2-7; 7 nucleotides align to TRBD2. The CDR3 loop spans 15 amino acids. Germline V lookup: CDR1 SGHAT, CDR2 FQNNGV. CDR3 coding DNA: TGTGCCAGCAGCTTAGATAGGGGACTATTTCCTGAGCAGTGCTTC. Its translation: CASSLDRGLFPEQCF.

The chain employs TRBV12-3 or TRBV12-4 and TRBJ2-1; no reliable D call. This CDR3 contains 16 residues. The V and J ends lost 1 base and 7 bases respectively, with 17 bases between them. The CDR3 nucleotides are TGTGCCAGCAGTTTAGAAGGCGGATGGGTAAAAAATGAGCAGTTCTTC. As protein: CASSLEGGWVKNEQFF.

In this sample, this clonotype turned up many times. This chain uses TRBV5-6 with TRBJ2-1; tentatively, D is TRBD1 or TRBD2 (7 bases each). Germline assignment: CDR1 SGHDT and CDR2 YYEEEE. CDR3 size: 17 residues. The V gene lost 4 bases and the J gene lost 3 bases, with 20 bases spanning the gap. The CDR3: CASSPQGGGGNYNEQFF. The CDR3 DNA is TGTGCCAGCAGCCCCCAGGGGGGAGGGGGAAACTACAATGAGCAGTTCTTC. Complete variable domain (other parts from reference TRBV5-6 and TRBJ2-1): DAGVTQSPTHLIKTRGQQVTLRCSPKSGHDTVSWYQQALGQGPQFIFQYYEEEERQRGNFPDRFSGHQFPNYSSELNVNALLLGDSALYLCASSPQGGGGNYNEQFFGPGTRLTVL.

The chain joins TRBV7-8 to TRBJ2-7, with 9 positions matching TRBD2. The DNA end favors TRBJ2-1, so the J call may be wrong. CDR3 length: 15 amino acids. Germline lookup yields CDR1 SGHVS and CDR2 FQNEAQ. CDR3 sequence reads: CASSVSGSSVYEQFF. The DNA for the CDR3 is TGTGCCAGCAGCGTTAGCGGGAGTTCCGTCTACGAGCAGTTCTTC.

About this clonotype itself: One end of the junction is discordant with germline, which a read error may explain. The rearrangement links TRBV11-2 to TRBJ1-2; D unclear. The CDR3 is 14 residues long. Germline CDR1 SGHAT, CDR2 FQNNGV. CDR3 coding DNA: TGTGCTAGCAGCTTAGAGACATGGAACGTAGGCTACACCTTC. It encodes CASSLETWNVGYTF.